This passage covers 7 T cell receptor beta chains from one sample sequenced in a study of blood T cell repertoires in COVID-19. Some clones are missing from TCRdb's copy, which holds only in-frame ones; the method was immunoSEQ multiplex PCR. The table includes some 150,000 clones, 60% to 85% detected once. Sample: peripheral blood. All receptors come from a woman older than 75 with active or convalescent COVID-19.

V is TRBV6-5 and J is TRBJ1-6, with 11 positions matching TRBD1. Germline V gives CDR1 MNHEY, CDR2 SVGAGI. The V and J ends lost 8 bases and 7 bases, in that order; junction bases with no gene match: 4. This CDR3 region has 14 residues. DNA for the CDR3: TGTGCCAGCGGACAGGGGGCACGAAATTCACCCCTCCACTTT. Translated, it gives CASGQGARNSPLHF.

This chain's CDR3 is CASSRGQGGYGYTF. CDR3 nucleotides: TGTGCCAGCAGCCGAGGACAGGGCGGCTATGGCTACACCTTC. V is TRBV7-3 and J is TRBJ1-2, with 8 positions matching TRBD1. The CDR3 is 14 amino acids. Germline trimming cut 5 bases from V and 4 bases from J; bases unmatched to any gene: 6. Germline V CDR1 and CDR2: SGHTA, FQGTGA.

V is TRBV11-1 and J is TRBJ2-5; 9 nucleotides line up with TRBD2. The CDR3 spans 15 residues. CDR1 is SGHAT and CDR2 is FQDESV in the germline V gene (reference sequence). The V segment lost 5 bases and the J segment 5 bases; nucleotides outside the gene matches: 9. The CDR3 bases are TGTGCCAGCAGCCCCGCGGGGGGGGTCGGCGAGACCCAGTACTTC. Translating gives CASSPAGGVGETQYF.

This clone was counted a few times. The CDR3 region is CASSPGKHRDYNSPLHF. DNA of the CDR3: TGTGCCAGCAGCCCCGGGAAGCACAGGGACTATAATTCACCCCTCCACTTT. The chain carries TRBV4-2 and TRBJ1-6; TRBD1 might be the D (6 bases). Germline CDR1 LGHNA, CDR2 YNFKEQ. This CDR3 is built from 17 residues. The V end lost 4 bases, the J end lost 3 bases, and 16 bases lay between the germline ends.

This clone was counted a single time. The CDR3 reads CASSPRQGASNSPLHF. As DNA, the CDR3 is TGCGCCAGCAGCCCGCGACAGGGGGCCAGTAATTCACCCCTCCACTTT. V gene TRBV4-1 combines with J gene TRBJ1-6, with TRBD1 matching over 10 bases. V gave up 4 bases and J gave up 6 bases; unmatched junction bases: 6. Germline V CDR1 and CDR2: MGHRA, YSYEKL. This CDR3 has 16 amino acids.

This chain joins TRBV9 and TRBJ2-2, with D possibly matching TRBD2 (6 bases). With 7 bases removed from V and 6 bases from J, the gap between germline ends came to 19 bases. Germline V gene sequence: CDR1 SGDLS, CDR2 YYNGEE. The CDR3 extends over 15 amino acids. The CDR3 DNA reads TGTGCCAGCGGGGCGTCATGGGGGGATGCCGGGGAGCTGTTTTTT. Its translation is CASGASWGDAGELFF.

The chain is built from TRBV6-5 and TRBJ1-6; D is perhaps TRBD1 (5 bases). Germline CDR1 is MNHEY and CDR2 is SVGAGI. This CDR3 comprises 12 residues. V shed 8 bases and J shed 14 bases, with 16 bases lying between them. This chain's CDR3 is CASWQGEKALHF. In nucleotides, the CDR3 is TGTGCCAGCTGGCAGGGTGAAAAGGCCCTCCACTTT.